Shown below are 25 T cell receptor beta chains from a single sample sequenced in a study of control samples from healthy donors and cancer patients. TCRdb's copy holds only in-frame clones and misses some; the assay was immunoSEQ multiplex PCR. The data contain 98,000 or so clones, roughly 83% of them singletons. The sample comprised blood. The receptors come from a woman in her twenties or thirties in good health.

The J gene is TRBJ1-1, the V gene TRBV11-2; weak D call: TRBD1 (6 bases). Germline V gives CDR1 SGHAT, CDR2 FQNNGV. The CDR3 spans 12 residues. The germline V and J ends were trimmed by 0 bases and 11 bases, with 10 bases remaining between them. The CDR3 region is CASSLDGGPAFF. CDR3 coding DNA: TGTGCCAGCAGCTTAGACGGGGGGCCGGCTTTCTTT. The full variable domain, its missing parts supplied by reference TRBV11-2 and TRBJ1-1, is EAGVAQSPRYKIIEKRQSVAFWCNPISGHATLYWYQQILGQGPKLLIQFQNNGVVDDSQLPKDRFSAERLKGVDSTLKIQPAKLEDSAVYLCASSLDGGPAFFGQGTRLTVV.

The chain uses TRBV6-5 and TRBJ1-2; 11 nucleotides agree with TRBD1. Trimming cost V 8 bases and J 7 bases; bases outside gene matches: 6. The germline V gene has CDR1 MNHEY and CDR2 SVGAGI. CDR3 length: 13 residues. The CDR3 DNA reads TGTGCCAGCGGCGGACAGGGGGCGCTTGGCTACACCTTC. Encoded protein: CASGGQGALGYTF.

The V and J genes are TRBV5-1 and TRBJ1-6; the D gene is possibly TRBD1 (5 bases). CDR1 is SGHRS, CDR2 YFSETQ, per germline. CDR3 length: 16 amino acids. V was trimmed by 4 bases and J by 4 bases, leaving 15 bases between them. CDR3 sequence: CASSRDGRSYNSPLHF. The CDR3 DNA follows: TGCGCCAGCAGCAGGGACGGGAGGTCGTATAATTCACCCCTCCACTTT.

The V gene is TRBV2, the J gene TRBJ2-2; no reliable D call. The CDR3 has 15 residues. Between the trimmed V and J ends, which lost 6 bases and 4 bases, there was a span of 15 bases. The germline CDR1 and CDR2 sequences are SNHLY and FYNNEI. DNA for the CDR3: TGTGCCAGCAGATCCACGGGCCTAAGCACCGGGGAGCTGTTTTTT. It is translated as CASRSTGLSTGELFF.

This chain connects TRBV19 to TRBJ1-2; 11 bases line up with TRBD1. In germline, CDR1 is LNHDA, CDR2 SQIVND (reference sequence). Trimming took 5 bases from V and 8 from J; bases not matched to a gene: 4. The CDR3 runs to 13 residues. The CDR3 loop is CASSVGQGVGYTF. CDR3 DNA sequence: TGTGCCAGTAGTGTGGGACAGGGGGTCGGCTACACCTTC.

This clone was found a few times. The gene calls are TRBV12-3 or TRBV12-4 and TRBJ1-6; D ambiguous. Trimming removed 6 bases at V and 3 bases at J, with 6 bases between. This CDR3 is built from 13 residues. The DNA for the CDR3 is TGTGCCAGCAGCTTGAGCTATAATTCACCCCTCCACTTT. This encodes CASSLSYNSPLHF.

The chain recombines TRBV6-6 with TRBJ2-5; D ambiguous. Germline CDR1 and CDR2: MNHNY and SVGAGI (reference sequence). The CDR3 sequence is 13 residues long. Trimming pared 1 base from V and 2 bases from J, leaving 5 bases between. The CDR3, as DNA: TGTGCCAGCAGTTACTGGGGTCAAGAGACCCAGTACTTC. Encoded protein: CASSYWGQETQYF.

This clone has a single count. The genes are TRBV3-1 (or the pseudogene TRBV3-2) and TRBJ2-3; D is ambiguous. V lost 1 base, J lost 9 bases, and 17 bases lay in between. The CDR3 has 15 residues. Germline CDR1 reads LGHDT; CDR2 reads YNNKEL (reference sequence). The CDR3 region is CASSQGWKLDITQYF. In DNA, the CDR3 is TGTGCCAGCAGCCAAGGATGGAAATTGGATATCACGCAGTATTTT.

This clone was counted once. The chain employs TRBV5-1 and TRBJ1-1; D not resolved. With 4 bases removed from V and 4 bases from J, the gap between germline ends came to 11 bases. Germline V lookup: CDR1 SGHRS, CDR2 YFSETQ. CDR3 length equals 13 residues. The CDR3 loop is CASSRIPGTEAFF. The CDR3 DNA reads as TGCGCCAGCAGCCGGATCCCGGGCACTGAAGCTTTCTTT.

The CDR3: CAWSGRMFQETQYF. The CDR3, as DNA: TGTGCCTGGAGTGGGCGTATGTTCCAAGAGACCCAGTACTTC. The chain links TRBV30 to TRBJ2-5; no clear D gene. Germline assignment: CDR1 GTSNPN and CDR2 SVGIG (reference sequence). Trimming took off 1 base at V and 1 base at J, with 10 bases between the two ends. The CDR3 is 14 residues long.

This clone has just a few counts. This chain links TRBV2 with TRBJ2-3; tentative D call: TRBD2 (6 bases). Germline lookup yields CDR1 SNHLY and CDR2 FYNNEI. The CDR3 consists of 14 residues. Trimming left V 10 bases short and J 5 bases short, with 19 bases between. CDR3 nucleotide sequence: TGTGCCACCTGGGACCCCGGGAGTGTAGATACGCAGTATTTT. Its protein product is CATWDPGSVDTQYF.

This sequence joins TRBV9 and TRBJ1-1, with D possibly matching TRBD1 (5 bases). CDR1 SGDLS and CDR2 YYNGEE come from the germline V gene. The CDR3 is made up of 12 amino acids. V was trimmed by 4 bases and J by 7 bases, leaving 11 bases between them. CDR3: CASSWDGSEAFF. CDR3 in DNA: TGTGCCAGCAGCTGGGACGGCAGTGAAGCTTTCTTT.

The V gene is TRBV27, the J gene TRBJ1-5; perhaps TRBD1 as D (5 bases). V gave up 5 bases and J gave up 5 bases, with 16 bases separating them. Germline V gene sequence: CDR1 MNHEY, CDR2 SMNVEV (reference sequence). The CDR3 length is 15 residues. The CDR3 is CASSQLGRVDQPQHF. CDR3 nucleotide sequence: TGTGCCAGCAGTCAATTGGGCAGGGTGGATCAGCCCCAGCATTTT.

V and J are TRBV7-2 and TRBJ1-3; D call uncertain. CDR3 size: 13 residues. Between the trimmed V and J ends, which lost 5 bases and 0 bases, there was a span of 5 bases. From germline, CDR1 is SGHTA and CDR2 FQGNSA. The CDR3 sequence is CASSAVSGNTIYF. DNA of the CDR3: TGTGCCAGCAGCGCTGTCTCTGGAAACACCATATATTTT.

The chain joins TRBV28 to TRBJ2-7; D uncertain. Germline V gene lookup returns CDR1 MDHEN and CDR2 SYDVKM. The CDR3 has 13 amino acids. V lost 2 bases and J lost 2, with 7 bases in between. This chain's CDR3 is CASSLQAPYEQYF. As DNA, the CDR3 is TGTGCCAGCAGTTTACAGGCCCCCTACGAGCAGTACTTC.

The chain couples TRBV6-1 to TRBJ2-7; 8 bases map to TRBD1. This CDR3 spans 13 amino acids. The J segment lost 7 bases and the V segment lost 3 bases, leaving 5 bases of the junction unmatched. CDR1 and CDR2 (germline): MNHNS, SASEGT. CDR3 protein: CASSEADRVEQYF. The CDR3, as DNA: TGTGCCAGCAGTGAGGCGGACAGGGTTGAGCAGTACTTC.

The chain couples TRBV6-6 to TRBJ1-5; D is ambiguous. With 6 bases removed from V and 0 bases from J, the gap between germline ends came to 15 bases. This CDR3 is 16 amino acids long. The germline CDR1 and CDR2 sequences are MNHNY and SVGAGI (reference sequence). CDR3 sequence: CASSNLQMYSNQPQHF. The DNA of the CDR3 is TGTGCCAGCAGCAACCTGCAAATGTATAGCAATCAGCCCCAGCATTTT.

This rearrangement joins TRBV4-1 to TRBJ1-5, with a possible D match to TRBD1 (6 bases). The CDR3 sequence is 16 residues long. V shed 4 bases and J shed 4 bases, with 17 bases lying between them. Per germline, CDR1 MGHRA and CDR2 YSYEKL. The CDR3, as DNA: TGCGCCAGCAGCCGAGGCCCGGACAGTCCTAATCAGCCCCAGCATTTT. This translates into CASSRGPDSPNQPQHF.

This chain links TRBV30 with TRBJ1-4; D possibly corresponds to TRBD1 (5 bases). The CDR3 consists of 16 residues. V dropped 2 bases and J dropped 0 bases, with 13 bases sitting between them. Germline V gene data show CDR1 as GTSNPN and CDR2 as SVGIG (reference sequence). This CDR3 is CAWSPGYYTTNEKLFF. CDR3 nucleotides: TGTGCCTGGAGTCCAGGGTACTATACAACTAATGAAAAACTGTTTTTT.

V usage is TRBV9 and J usage is TRBJ2-3; D unresolved. The germline gives CDR1 SGDLS, CDR2 YYNGEE. Trimming took off 3 bases at V and 2 bases at J, with 7 bases between the two ends. This CDR3 spans 13 amino acids. CDR3 nucleotides: TGTGCCAGCAGCGCCCACGCCACAGATACGCAGTATTTT. Its protein product is CASSAHATDTQYF.

On this clone itself: Other nucleotide sequences from this sample produce the same CDR3. The chain uses TRBV12-5 and TRBJ1-2; D possibly corresponds to TRBD1 (6 bases). Per germline, CDR1 LGHNT and CDR2 FRNRAP. Trimming removed 2 bases from V and 4 bases from J, with 11 bases in between. The CDR3 totals 14 residues. The CDR3 nucleotides are TGTGCTAGTGGTTTGCTGGACAGCCTCTATGGCTACACCTTC. As protein: CASGLLDSLYGYTF. The whole variable domain, remainder taken from reference TRBV12-5 and TRBJ1-2, is DARVTQTPRHKVTEMGQEVTMRCQPILGHNTVFWYRQTMMQGLELLAYFRNRAPLDDSGMPKDRFSAEMPDATLATLKIQPSEPRDSAVYFCASGLLDSLYGYTFGSGTRLTVV.

The V gene is TRBV19, the J gene TRBJ1-1, with a tentative D call TRBD1 (6 bases). This CDR3 has 15 amino acids. Per germline, CDR1 LNHDA and CDR2 SQIVND (reference sequence). Trimming removed 4 bases at V and 3 bases at J, with 15 bases between. In nucleotides, the CDR3 is TGTGCCAGTAGTAGCCGGGACACGGGGGACACTGAAGCTTTCTTT. This codes for CASSSRDTGDTEAFF. Filled out from reference TRBV19 and TRBJ1-1, the complete variable domain reads DGGITQSPKYLFRKEGQNVTLSCEQNLNHDAMYWYRQDPGQGLRLIYYSQIVNDFQKGDIAEGYSVSREKKESFPLTVTSAQKNPTAFYLCASSSRDTGDTEAFFGQGTRLTVV.

The chain has TRBV15 and TRBJ1-5; weak D call: TRBD1 (6 bases). The CDR3 loop spans 15 amino acids. CDR1 is LNHNV, CDR2 YYDKDF, per germline (reference sequence). The ends were cut back, 6 bases at V and 3 bases at J, with 15 bases in the middle. The CDR3 reads CATRSGDADNQPQHF. The CDR3 nucleotides read TGTGCCACCAGGTCAGGGGATGCTGACAATCAGCCCCAGCATTTT.

The rearrangement uses TRBV2 and TRBJ1-3; D gene unclear. V lost 3 bases, J lost 4 bases, and 13 bases lay in between. The CDR3 sequence is 15 residues long. Germline V CDR1 and CDR2: SNHLY, FYNNEI. The chain's CDR3 is CASSDLGRRGNTIYF. In nucleotides, the CDR3 is TGTGCCAGCAGTGATCTAGGGAGGAGAGGAAACACCATATATTTT.

This clone was counted a single time. The genes are TRBV7-2 and TRBJ2-1; D remains ambiguous. V was pared by 0 bases and J by 5 bases, with 5 bases between. The CDR3 consists of 13 residues. The germline V gene encodes CDR1 SGHTA and CDR2 FQGNSA. The CDR3 region has the DNA TGTGCCAGCAGCTTAGCCCCTAACAATGAGCAGTTCTTC. Protein product: CASSLAPNNEQFF.